Below, 12 T cell receptor beta chains from the same sample are listed, as sequenced in a study of blood T cell repertoires in COVID-19. Some clones are missing from TCRdb's copy, which holds only in-frame ones; the method was immunoSEQ multiplex PCR. The sample carries roughly 120,000 clones, 82% recorded once. Sequenced sample: peripheral blood. The source of these receptors is a man between 65 and 85 years old with acute or convalescent COVID-19.

This chain connects TRBV13 to TRBJ2-7; perhaps TRBD2 as D (6 bases). The CDR3 has 13 amino acids. Germline V lookup: CDR1 PRHDT, CDR2 FYEKMQ (reference sequence). Trimming took off 0 bases at V and 11 bases at J, with 14 bases between the two ends. Written as DNA, the CDR3 is TGTGCCAGCAGCTTAGGAAACCGGGACTTAAAGTACTTC. Translating it yields CASSLGNRDLKYF.

The CDR3 protein is CASSVAGGPYEQYF. CDR3 nucleotide sequence: TGTGCCAGCAGCGTAGCGGGAGGGCCATACGAGCAGTACTTC. The chain links TRBV9 to TRBJ2-7, with 8 positions matching TRBD2. This CDR3 spans 14 amino acids. Germline V gives CDR1 SGDLS, CDR2 YYNGEE. With 0 bases clipped from V and 4 bases from J, the junction kept 3 bases outside the gene matches.

V gene TRBV19 combines with J gene TRBJ2-7; maybe TRBD2 (6 bases). This CDR3 has 16 residues. The germline V gene encodes CDR1 LNHDA and CDR2 SQIVND (reference sequence). V lost 0 bases to trimming and J lost 0 bases, with 12 bases between them. The CDR3 sequence is CASSIDAGGLSYEQYF. Written as DNA, the CDR3 is TGTGCCAGTAGTATAGATGCCGGAGGGCTCTCCTACGAGCAGTACTTC. The full variable domain, its missing parts supplied by reference TRBV19 and TRBJ2-7, is DGGITQSPKYLFRKEGQNVTLSCEQNLNHDAMYWYRQDPGQGLRLIYYSQIVNDFQKGDIAEGYSVSREKKESFPLTVTSAQKNPTAFYLCASSIDAGGLSYEQYFGPGTRLTVT.

This chain uses TRBV6-6 with TRBJ1-2, with D possibly TRBD1 on 6 matching bases. The germline gives CDR1 MNHNY, CDR2 SVGAGI (reference sequence). Trimming stripped 2 bases from V and 8 bases from J, with 15 bases between. This CDR3 has 14 residues. CDR3 sequence: CASSYADRNLGYTF. CDR3 in DNA: TGTGCCAGCAGTTACGCGGACAGAAACCTGGGCTACACCTTC.

In this sample, this clone turned up once. The CDR3 region is CASSDPSSYEQYF. CDR3 DNA sequence: TGCGCCAGCAGTGACCCCAGCTCCTACGAGCAGTACTTC. V is TRBV10-2 and J is TRBJ2-7; D not certain. V lost 3 bases, J lost 0 bases, and 6 bases lay in between. The CDR3 contains 13 residues. The germline V gene has CDR1 WSHSY and CDR2 SAAADI.

The rearrangement links TRBV11-2 to TRBJ1-2, with no clear D. This CDR3 region has 14 residues. V shed 0 bases and J shed 7 bases, with 12 bases lying between them. Germline CDR1 SGHAT, CDR2 FQNNGV. The CDR3 sequence: CASSLETGVGGYTF. In nucleotides, the CDR3 is TGTGCCAGCAGCTTAGAGACCGGGGTGGGTGGCTACACCTTC.

The chain couples TRBV3-1 (or the pseudogene TRBV3-2) to TRBJ1-2, with 9 bases fitting TRBD1. Looked up from germline, CDR1 is LGHDT and CDR2 is YNNKEL (reference sequence). This CDR3 has 13 amino acids. The V gene end was trimmed by 4 bases and the J gene end by 7 bases; junction bases not matched to a gene: 4. The CDR3 bases are TGTGCCAGCAGCCCTACAGGGGGCAGTGGCTACACCTTC. It yields the protein CASSPTGGSGYTF.

The CDR3 region has the DNA TGTGCCAGCAGCACCGGGACAGGGTATGGCTACACCTTC. Translated, it gives CASSTGTGYGYTF. The chain uses TRBV7-3 and TRBJ1-2, with 9 positions matching TRBD1. This CDR3 is built from 13 residues. The germline V gene has CDR1 SGHTA and CDR2 FQGTGA. J was trimmed by 5 bases and V by 5 bases; bases with no gene match: 3.

The chain links TRBV4-1 to TRBJ1-2; D is unresolved. CDR1 is MGHRA and CDR2 is YSYEKL in the germline V gene. Trimming took off 0 bases at V and 2 bases at J, with 7 bases between the two ends. The CDR3 has 14 amino acids. The CDR3 is CASSQEEVNYGYTF. CDR3 DNA sequence: TGCGCCAGCAGCCAAGAGGAGGTGAACTATGGCTACACCTTC.

The chain recombines TRBV4-2 with TRBJ1-1; D unresolved. The CDR3 length is 13 residues. V shed 1 base and J shed 0 bases, with 3 bases lying between them. Looked up from germline, CDR1 is LGHNA and CDR2 is YNFKEQ. The CDR3 region has the DNA TGTGCCAGCAGCCAAGGCGTGAACACTGAAGCTTTCTTT. This encodes CASSQGVNTEAFF.

The J gene is TRBJ2-6, the V gene TRBV29-1; D might be TRBD1 (6 bases). V gave up 7 bases and J gave up 3 bases, with 16 bases separating them. The CDR3 has 15 amino acids. Germline CDR1 reads SQVTM; CDR2 reads ANQGSEA. The DNA of the CDR3 is TGCAGCGCGTCACAGGGTTTGAGTGGGGCCAACGTCCTGACTTTC. It codes for CSASQGLSGANVLTF. The full variable domain, its missing parts supplied by reference TRBV29-1 and TRBJ2-6, is SAVISQKPSRDICQRGTSLTIQCQVDSQVTMMFWYRQQPGQSLTLIATANQGSEATYESGFVIDKFPISRPNLTFSTLTVSNMSPEDSSIYLCSASQGLSGANVLTFGAGSRLTVL.

The CDR3 sequence: CASSQAGRGRAGELFF. The DNA for the CDR3 is TGTGCCAGCAGCCAAGCGGGGCGGGGACGCGCGGGGGAGCTGTTTTTT. The chain uses TRBV14 and TRBJ2-2; possible D gene TRBD2, 6 bases. The CDR3 length is 16 residues. Trimming left V 1 base short and J 8 bases short, with 17 bases between. CDR1 and CDR2 (germline): SGHDN, FVKESK. The whole variable domain, remainder taken from reference TRBV14 and TRBJ2-2, is EAGVTQFPSHSVIEKGQTVTLRCDPISGHDNLYWYRRVMGKEIKFLLHFVKESKQDESGMPNNRFLAERTGGTYSTLKVQPAELEDSGVYFCASSQAGRGRAGELFFGEGSRLTVL.